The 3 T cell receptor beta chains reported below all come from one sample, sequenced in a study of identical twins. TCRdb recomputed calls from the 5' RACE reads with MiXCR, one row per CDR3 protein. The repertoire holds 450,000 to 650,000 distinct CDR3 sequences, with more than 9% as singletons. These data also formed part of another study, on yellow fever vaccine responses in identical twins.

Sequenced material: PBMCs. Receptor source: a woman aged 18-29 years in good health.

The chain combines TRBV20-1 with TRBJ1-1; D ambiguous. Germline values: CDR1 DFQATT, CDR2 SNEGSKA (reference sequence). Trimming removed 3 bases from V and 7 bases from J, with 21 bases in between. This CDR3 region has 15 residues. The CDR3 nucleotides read TGCAGTGCTAGTCGCAGTCCAGTGGATTCTCTTGAAGCTTTCTTT. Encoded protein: CSASRSPVDSLEAFF.

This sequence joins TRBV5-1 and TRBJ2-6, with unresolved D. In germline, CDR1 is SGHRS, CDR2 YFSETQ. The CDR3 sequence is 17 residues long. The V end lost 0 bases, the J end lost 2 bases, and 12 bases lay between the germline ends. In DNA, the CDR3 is TGCGCCAGCAGCTTGGGGGCAGGTTCGACTGGGGCCAACGTCCTGACTTTC. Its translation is CASSLGAGSTGANVLTF.

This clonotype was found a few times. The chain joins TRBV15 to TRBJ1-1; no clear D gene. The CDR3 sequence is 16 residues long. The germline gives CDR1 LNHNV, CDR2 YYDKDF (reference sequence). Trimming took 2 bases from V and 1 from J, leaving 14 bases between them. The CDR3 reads CATSRQKSTQNTEAFF. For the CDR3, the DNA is TGTGCCACCAGCAGACAGAAATCGACCCAGAACACTGAAGCTTTCTTT.